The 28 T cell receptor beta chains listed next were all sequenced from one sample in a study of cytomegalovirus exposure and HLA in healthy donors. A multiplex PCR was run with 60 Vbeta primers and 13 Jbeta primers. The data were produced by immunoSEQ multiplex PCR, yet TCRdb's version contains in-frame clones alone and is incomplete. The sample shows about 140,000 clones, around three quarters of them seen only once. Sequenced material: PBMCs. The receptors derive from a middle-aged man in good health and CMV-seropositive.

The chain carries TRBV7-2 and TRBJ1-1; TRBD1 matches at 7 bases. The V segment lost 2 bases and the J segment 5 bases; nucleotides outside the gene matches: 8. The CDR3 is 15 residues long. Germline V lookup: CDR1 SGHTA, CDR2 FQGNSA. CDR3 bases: TGTGCCAGCAGCTTAATACAGGGGCTGCGGACTGAAGCTTTCTTT. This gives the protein CASSLIQGLRTEAFF.

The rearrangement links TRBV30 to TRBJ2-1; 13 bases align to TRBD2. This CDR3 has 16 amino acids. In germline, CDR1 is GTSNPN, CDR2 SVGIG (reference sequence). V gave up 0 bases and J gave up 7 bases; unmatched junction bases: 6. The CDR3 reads CAWSVLGLAGVNEQFF. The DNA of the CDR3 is TGTGCCTGGAGTGTACTCGGACTAGCGGGAGTTAATGAGCAGTTCTTC. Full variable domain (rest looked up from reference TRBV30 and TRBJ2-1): SQTIHQWPATLVQPVGSPLSLECTVEGTSNPNLYWYRQAAGRGLQLLFYSVGIGQISSEVPQNLSASRPQDRQFILSSKKLLLSDSGFYLCAWSVLGLAGVNEQFFGPGTRLTVL.

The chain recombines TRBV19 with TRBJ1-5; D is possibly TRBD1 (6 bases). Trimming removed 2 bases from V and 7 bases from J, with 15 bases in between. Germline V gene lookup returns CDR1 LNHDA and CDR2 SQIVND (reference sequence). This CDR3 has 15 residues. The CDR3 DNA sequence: TGTGCCAGTAGTATAACAGGGACCTTCCTCCAGCCCCAGCATTTT. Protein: CASSITGTFLQPQHF. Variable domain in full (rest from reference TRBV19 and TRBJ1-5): DGGITQSPKYLFRKEGQNVTLSCEQNLNHDAMYWYRQDPGQGLRLIYYSQIVNDFQKGDIAEGYSVSREKKESFPLTVTSAQKNPTAFYLCASSITGTFLQPQHFGDGTRLSIL.

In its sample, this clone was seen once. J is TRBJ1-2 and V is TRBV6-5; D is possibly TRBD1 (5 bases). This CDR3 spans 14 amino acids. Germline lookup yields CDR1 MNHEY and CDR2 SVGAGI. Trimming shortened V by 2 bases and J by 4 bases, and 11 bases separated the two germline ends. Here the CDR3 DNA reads TGTGCCAGCAGTTACACAGGCATGGCCTATGGCTACACCTTC. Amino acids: CASSYTGMAYGYTF.

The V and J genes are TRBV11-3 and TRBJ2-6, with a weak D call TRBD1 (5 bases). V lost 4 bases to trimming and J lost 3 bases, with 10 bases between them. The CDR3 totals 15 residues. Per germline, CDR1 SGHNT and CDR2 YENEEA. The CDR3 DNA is TGTGCCAGCAGCTCCGGACAAATTGGGGCCAACGTCCTGACTTTC. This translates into CASSSGQIGANVLTF.

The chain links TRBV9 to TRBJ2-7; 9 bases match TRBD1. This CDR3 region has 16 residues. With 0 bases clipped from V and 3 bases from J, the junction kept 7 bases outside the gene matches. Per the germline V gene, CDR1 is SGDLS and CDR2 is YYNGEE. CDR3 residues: CASSVGGQGANYEQYF. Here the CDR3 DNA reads TGTGCCAGCAGCGTAGGGGGACAGGGAGCGAACTACGAGCAGTACTTC.

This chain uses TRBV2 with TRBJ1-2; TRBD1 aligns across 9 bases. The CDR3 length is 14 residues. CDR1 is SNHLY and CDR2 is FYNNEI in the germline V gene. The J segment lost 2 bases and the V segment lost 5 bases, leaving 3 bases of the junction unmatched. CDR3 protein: CASSSGTGNYGYTF. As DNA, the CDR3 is TGTGCCAGCAGTTCCGGGACAGGGAACTATGGCTACACCTTC.

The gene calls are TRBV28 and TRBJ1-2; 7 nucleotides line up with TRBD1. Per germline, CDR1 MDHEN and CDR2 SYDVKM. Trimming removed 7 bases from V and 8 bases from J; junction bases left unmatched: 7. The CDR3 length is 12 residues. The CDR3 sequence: CASTEGARGYTF. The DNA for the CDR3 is TGTGCCAGCACCGAGGGGGCACGCGGCTACACCTTC.

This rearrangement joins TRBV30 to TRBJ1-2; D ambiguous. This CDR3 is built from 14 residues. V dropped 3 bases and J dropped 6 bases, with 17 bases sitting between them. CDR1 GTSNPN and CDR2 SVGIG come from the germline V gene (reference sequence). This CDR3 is CAWSAGDNWDGYTF. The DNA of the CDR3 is TGTGCCTGGAGCGCCGGGGATAACTGGGATGGCTACACCTTC.

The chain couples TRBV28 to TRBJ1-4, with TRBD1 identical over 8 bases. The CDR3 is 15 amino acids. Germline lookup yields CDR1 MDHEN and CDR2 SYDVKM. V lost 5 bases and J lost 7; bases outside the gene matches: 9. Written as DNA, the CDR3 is TGTGCCAGCAGTCGCCCCCAGGGGGCAGGTGAAAAACTGTTTTTT. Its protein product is CASSRPQGAGEKLFF.

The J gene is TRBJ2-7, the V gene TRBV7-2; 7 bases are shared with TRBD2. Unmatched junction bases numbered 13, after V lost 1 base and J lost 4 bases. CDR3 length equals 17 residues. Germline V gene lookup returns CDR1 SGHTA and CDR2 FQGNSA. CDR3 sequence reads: CASSLDGASGGLYEQYF. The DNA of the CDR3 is TGTGCCAGCAGCTTAGATGGGGCTAGCGGAGGCCTTTACGAGCAGTACTTC.

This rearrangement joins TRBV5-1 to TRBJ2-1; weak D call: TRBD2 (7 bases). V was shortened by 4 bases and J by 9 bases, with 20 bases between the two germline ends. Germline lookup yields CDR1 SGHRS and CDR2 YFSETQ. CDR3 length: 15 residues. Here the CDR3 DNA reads TGCGCCAGCAGCACAGAGGGGGGGGACAATAGTGAGCAGTTCTTC. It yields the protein CASSTEGGDNSEQFF.

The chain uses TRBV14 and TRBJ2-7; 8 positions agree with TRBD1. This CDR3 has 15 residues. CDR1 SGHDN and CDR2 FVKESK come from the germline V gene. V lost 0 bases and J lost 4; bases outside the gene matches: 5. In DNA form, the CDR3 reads TGTGCCAGCAGCCAAGATGGACAGGGTTGGTACGAGCAGTACTTC. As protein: CASSQDGQGWYEQYF.

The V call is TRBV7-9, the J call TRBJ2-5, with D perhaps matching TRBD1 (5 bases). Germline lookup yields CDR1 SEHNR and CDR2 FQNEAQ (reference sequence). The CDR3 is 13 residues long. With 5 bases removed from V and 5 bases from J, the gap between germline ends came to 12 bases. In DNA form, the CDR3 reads TGTGCCAGCAGCGTGGCAGGGCAGGAGACCCAGTACTTC. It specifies CASSVAGQETQYF.

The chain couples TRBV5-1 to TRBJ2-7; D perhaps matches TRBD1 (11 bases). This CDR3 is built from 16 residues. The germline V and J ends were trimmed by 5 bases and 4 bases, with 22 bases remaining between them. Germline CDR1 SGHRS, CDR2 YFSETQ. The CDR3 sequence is CASRDRGPLAGYEQYF. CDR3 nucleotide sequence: TGCGCCAGCAGGGACAGGGGGCCACTAGCGGGGTACGAGCAGTACTTC.

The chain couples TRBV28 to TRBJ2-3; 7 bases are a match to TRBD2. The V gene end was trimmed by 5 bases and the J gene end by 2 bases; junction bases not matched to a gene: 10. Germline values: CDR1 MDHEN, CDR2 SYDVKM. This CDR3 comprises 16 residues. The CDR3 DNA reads TGTGCCAGCAGTCCCCACGGAGCGGGGAACACAGATACGCAGTATTTT. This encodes CASSPHGAGNTDTQYF.

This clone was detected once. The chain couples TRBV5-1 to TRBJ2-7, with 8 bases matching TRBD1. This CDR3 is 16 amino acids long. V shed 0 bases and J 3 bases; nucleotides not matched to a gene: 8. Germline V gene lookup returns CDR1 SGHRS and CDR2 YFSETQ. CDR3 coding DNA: TGCGCCAGCAGCTTGGGTCAGGGGGCGGTTGGCTACGAGCAGTACTTC. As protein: CASSLGQGAVGYEQYF.

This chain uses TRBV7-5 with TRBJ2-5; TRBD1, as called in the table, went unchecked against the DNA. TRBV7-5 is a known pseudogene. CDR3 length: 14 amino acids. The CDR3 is CARSLAGNQETQYF. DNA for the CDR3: TGTGCCAGAAGCCTAGCAGGGAACCAAGAGACCCAGTACTTC.

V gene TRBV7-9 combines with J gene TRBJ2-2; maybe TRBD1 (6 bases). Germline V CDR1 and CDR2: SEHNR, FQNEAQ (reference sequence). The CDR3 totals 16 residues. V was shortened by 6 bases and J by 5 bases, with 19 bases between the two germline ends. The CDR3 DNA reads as TGTGCCAGCAGACGTGGGGAAGGGGGTAAAACCGGGGAGCTGTTTTTT. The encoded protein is CASRRGEGGKTGELFF.

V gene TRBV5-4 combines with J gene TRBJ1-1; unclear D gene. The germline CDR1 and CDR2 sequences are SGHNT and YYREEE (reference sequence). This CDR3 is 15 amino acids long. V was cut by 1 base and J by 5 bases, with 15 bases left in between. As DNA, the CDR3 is TGTGCCAGCAGCTTGACGGGGAGGGTGGGGACTGAAGCTTTCTTT. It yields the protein CASSLTGRVGTEAFF.

DNA of the CDR3: TGTGCCATCAGTGAGTCTCGAGCGGGAGCGGGTTACGAGCAGTACTTC. The encoded protein is CAISESRAGAGYEQYF. The chain is built from TRBV10-3 and TRBJ2-7, with 8 bases matching TRBD2. Trimming at V came to 0 bases and at J to 4 bases, leaving 8 bases not matched to a gene. The CDR3 sequence is 16 residues long. The V gene's germline CDR1 is ENHRY and CDR2 SYGVKD.

The CDR3 sequence: CASSRGQNTGELFF. The CDR3 DNA follows: TGCGCCAGCAGCCGGGGACAGAACACCGGGGAGCTGTTTTTT. V gene TRBV5-1 combines with J gene TRBJ2-2; possibly TRBD1 for D (6 bases). This CDR3 has 14 amino acids. Germline V gene data show CDR1 as SGHRS and CDR2 as YFSETQ. Between the trimmed V and J ends, which lost 4 bases and 1 base, there was a span of 8 bases.

CDR3 in DNA: TGTGCCAGCAGCCGACAGGGGGAATACAATGAGCAGTTCTTC. Translated, it gives CASSRQGEYNEQFF. The chain couples TRBV27 to TRBJ2-1; TRBD1 aligns across 9 bases. CDR1 is MNHEY, CDR2 SMNVEV, per germline (reference sequence). This CDR3 comprises 14 residues. Trimming removed 6 bases from V and 4 bases from J; junction bases left unmatched: 4.

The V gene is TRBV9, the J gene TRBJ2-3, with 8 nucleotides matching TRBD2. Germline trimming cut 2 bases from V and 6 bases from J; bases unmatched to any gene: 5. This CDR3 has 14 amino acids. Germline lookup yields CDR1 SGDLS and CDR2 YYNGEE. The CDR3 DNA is TGTGCCAGCAGCGTTAGCGGGATGGGGGATACGCAGTATTTT. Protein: CASSVSGMGDTQYF. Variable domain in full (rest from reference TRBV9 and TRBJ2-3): DSGVTQTPKHLITATGQRVTLRCSPRSGDLSVYWYQQSLDQGLQFLIQYYNGEERAKGNILERFSAQQFPDLHSELNLSSLELGDSALYFCASSVSGMGDTQYFGPGTRLTVL.

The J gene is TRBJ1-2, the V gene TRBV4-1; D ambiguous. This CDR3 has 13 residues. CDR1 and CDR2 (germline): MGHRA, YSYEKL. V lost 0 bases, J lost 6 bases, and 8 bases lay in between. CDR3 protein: CASSQDGLDGYTF. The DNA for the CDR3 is TGCGCCAGCAGCCAAGACGGACTGGATGGCTACACCTTC.

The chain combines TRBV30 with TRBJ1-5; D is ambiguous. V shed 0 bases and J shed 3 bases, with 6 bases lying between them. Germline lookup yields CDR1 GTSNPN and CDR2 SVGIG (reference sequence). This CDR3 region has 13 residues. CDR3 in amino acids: CAWSVRDNQPQHF. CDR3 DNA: TGTGCCTGGAGTGTACGAGACAATCAGCCCCAGCATTTT.

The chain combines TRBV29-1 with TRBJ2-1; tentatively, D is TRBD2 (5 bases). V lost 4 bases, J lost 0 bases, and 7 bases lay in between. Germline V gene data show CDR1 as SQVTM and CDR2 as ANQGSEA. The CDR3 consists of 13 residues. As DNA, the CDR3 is TGCAGCGTTGGACGGGACTCCTACAATGAGCAGTTCTTC. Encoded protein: CSVGRDSYNEQFF.

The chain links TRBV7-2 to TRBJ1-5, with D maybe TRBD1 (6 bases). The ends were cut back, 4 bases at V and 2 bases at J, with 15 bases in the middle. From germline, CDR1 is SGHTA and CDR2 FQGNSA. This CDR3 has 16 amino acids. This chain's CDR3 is CASSSLGGRGNQPQHF. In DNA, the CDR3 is TGTGCCAGCAGCTCCCTGGGGGGGCGTGGCAATCAGCCCCAGCATTTT.